What follows are 6 T cell receptor beta chains derived from one specimen sequenced in a study of T-cell memory formation after mild COVID-19. TCRdb reprocessed the 5' RACE reads with MiXCR, giving one entry per CDR3 protein. The sample lists a few hundred thousand distinct CDR3 sequences, under 25% occurring once. Sequencing was carried out using PBMCs or a T cell subset sorted from them (not recorded which). The receptor set was obtained from an adult woman who had mild COVID-19 (a few samples of this study predate the infection). Cell type and time point are not known.

This clonotype was counted a few times. The chain combines TRBV3-1 with TRBJ2-7, with D unresolved. CDR3 size: 12 residues. In germline, CDR1 is LGHDT, CDR2 YNNKEL (reference sequence). Deletions cut 0 bases from V and 7 bases from J, with 7 bases between. CDR3 sequence: CASSQDMREQYF. Here the CDR3 DNA reads TGTGCCAGCAGCCAAGATATGAGGGAGCAGTACTTC.

This clonotype was seen a handful of times. The chain combines TRBV29-1 with TRBJ2-7; the D gene is possibly TRBD1 (5 bases). V shed 5 bases and J shed 5 bases, with 10 bases lying between them. Germline V CDR1 and CDR2: SQVTM, ANQGSEA. This CDR3 has 11 amino acids. CDR3 sequence (DNA): TGCAGCGTTTCAGGGTCTCACGAGCAGTACTTC. Its translation is CSVSGSHEQYF.

This clonotype showed up just a few times. The chain has TRBV12-3 or TRBV12-4 and TRBJ2-7; D gene unclear. Trimming pared 3 bases from V and 6 bases from J, leaving 12 bases between. CDR3 length: 13 amino acids. CDR3 sequence reads: CASSFPAASEQYF. The CDR3 DNA reads as TGTGCCAGCAGTTTTCCGGCAGCGAGCGAGCAGTACTTC.

The chain joins TRBV12-3 or TRBV12-4 to TRBJ1-6; the D gene is possibly TRBD1 (5 bases). V gave up 5 bases and J gave up 10 bases, with 18 bases separating them. CDR3 length: 15 residues. The CDR3 loop is CASSPGLRLGSPLHF. In DNA, the CDR3 is TGTGCCAGCAGTCCAGGGTTGAGGCTCGGATCACCCCTCCACTTT.

The chain joins TRBV9 to TRBJ2-6; D is possibly TRBD2 (7 bases). This CDR3 has 16 amino acids. V lost 2 bases and J lost 0, with 9 bases in between. The germline CDR1 and CDR2 sequences are SGDLS and YYNGEE. The CDR3 region is CASSVRGASGANVLTF. The CDR3 region has the DNA TGTGCCAGCAGCGTCCGGGGGGCCTCTGGGGCCAACGTCCTGACTTTC.

This clonotype was detected only a few times. This chain connects TRBV10-3 to TRBJ2-7; 8 bases map to TRBD2. The ends lost 3 bases at V and 3 bases at J; junction bases unmatched: 7. This CDR3 is 15 amino acids long. Germline assignment: CDR1 ENHRY and CDR2 SYGVKD. For the CDR3, the DNA is TGTGCCATCAGTGACCCGGGGGGGATGGACTACGAGCAGTACTTC. Protein product: CAISDPGGMDYEQYF.